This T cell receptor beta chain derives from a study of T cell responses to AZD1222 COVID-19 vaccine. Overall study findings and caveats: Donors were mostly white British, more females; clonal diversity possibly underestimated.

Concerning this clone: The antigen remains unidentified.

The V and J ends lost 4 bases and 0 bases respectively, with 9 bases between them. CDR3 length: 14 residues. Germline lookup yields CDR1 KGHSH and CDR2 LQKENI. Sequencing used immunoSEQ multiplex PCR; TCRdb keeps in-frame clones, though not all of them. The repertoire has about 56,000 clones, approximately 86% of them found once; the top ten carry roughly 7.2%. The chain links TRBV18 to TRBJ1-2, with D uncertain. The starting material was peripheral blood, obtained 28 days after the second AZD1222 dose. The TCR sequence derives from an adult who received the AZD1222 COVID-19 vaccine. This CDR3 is CASSLRNSNYGYTF. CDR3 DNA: TGTGCCAGCTCACTACGGAACTCTAACTATGGCTACACCTTC. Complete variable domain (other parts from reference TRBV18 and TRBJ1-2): NAGVMQNPRHLVRRRGQEARLRCSPMKGHSHVYWYRQLPEEGLKFMVYLQKENIIDESGMPKERFSAEFPKEGPSILRIQQVVRGDSAAYFCASSLRNSNYGYTFGSGTRLTVV.